Given below is one TCR beta chain in context. Its target antigen remains unknown. Per-nucleotide qualities are absent, and no much larger clonotype sits a single base away. Sequences SGHRS (CDR1) and YFSETQ (CDR2) are obtained from the germline V gene. The CDR3 spans 16 residues, from the cysteine through the phenylalanine. Just the 48-base CDR3 DNA is kept, in frame starting at base 1. Trimming costs V 4 bases and J 0 bases, and their ends lie 14 bases apart. This sample was taken from a study of cytomegalovirus exposure and HLA in healthy donors (TCRdb year 2017). For the wider study: The 700 or so repertoires of the first cohort and the 110 or so validation repertoires were produced on the same platform, according to a later analysis. To predict cytomegalovirus infection status, the study combined high-throughput TCR immunosequencing, statistical association of individual TCRs with disease status, and machine learning. The study aimed to test whether cataloging public T cell receptors could reveal signatures of past pathogen exposure. In addition to the first cohort of several hundred subjects, a separate validation cohort of 130 or so different subjects was used.

Study-wide conclusions, independent of this receptor: In vitro tests confirmed that a few of the cytomegalovirus-associated TCR beta chains recognize cytomegalovirus antigens. A later analysis had no HLA typing for the validation cohort, so co-occurrence there was scored across all 120 or so repertoires. The classifier was reported to diagnose cytomegalovirus status with high specificity and sensitivity in both the original and validation cohorts. A later analysis found that TCRs clustered in the first cohort also tended to co-occur in the 95 to 150 validation repertoires, with more than 90% of cluster scores above 0. Most TCR sequences were observed very rarely across donors, whereas some public TCRs were present in many individuals. It was suggested by the authors that the approach could potentially be generalized to other disease states and immunological phenotypes. In the study, some 160 TCR beta chains were listed as associated with cytomegalovirus.

The protocol used for the library was the immunoSEQ multiplex PCR assay. On the study's bioinformatics: A statistical classification framework was built for diagnosing cytomegalovirus status from the catalog of TCR beta chain sequences. TCRdb retrieved this table from immuneACCESS and kept in-frame rearrangements only. Not all clones are present; in checked studies, unresolved V genes account for under half, and no reason is known for the remainder. That table furnishes V, J and clone size, whereas the DNA furnished D and trimming. A total of 250,000 to 400,000 clones appear in this sample, around 90% of them only once. The top ten constitute around 0.96% of the sample. Separate from the roughly 700-subject first cohort, the validation cohort of more than 90 subjects was the group to which the donors belonged.

Sequencing was performed on PBMCs. Recombination connected TRBV5-1 to TRBJ1-3, with no D gene named confidently. This TCR derives from a man aged 30 to 39 in good health and CMV-seronegative. The DNA reads TGCGCCAGCAGCGGCCTAGGCCTGAGCTCTGGAAACACCATATATTTT. The encoded protein is CASSGLGLSSGNTIYF.